This T cell receptor (beta chain) was captured in a study of blood T cell repertoires in COVID-19. About the study: The cDNA or gDNA used as material had been derived from T cells, B-cell-depleted T cells, or PBMCs.

The assay was immunoSEQ multiplex PCR, and TCRdb's table has in-frame clones only and misses some. In the table there are fewer than 250,000 clones, approximately 80% of which are singletons. Germline assignment: CDR1 SGHTA and CDR2 FQGNSA. CDR3 length: 15 residues. Trimming cost V 1 base and J 0 bases, with 7 bases left between them. The source material was peripheral blood. The receptor was derived from a woman aged 50 to 60 with acute or convalescent COVID-19. J is TRBJ2-1 and V is TRBV7-2; D is possibly TRBD2 (5 bases). CDR3 protein: CASSLEGSSYNEQFF. The CDR3 coding sequence is TGTGCCAGCAGCTTAGAAGGGAGCTCCTACAATGAGCAGTTCTTC.